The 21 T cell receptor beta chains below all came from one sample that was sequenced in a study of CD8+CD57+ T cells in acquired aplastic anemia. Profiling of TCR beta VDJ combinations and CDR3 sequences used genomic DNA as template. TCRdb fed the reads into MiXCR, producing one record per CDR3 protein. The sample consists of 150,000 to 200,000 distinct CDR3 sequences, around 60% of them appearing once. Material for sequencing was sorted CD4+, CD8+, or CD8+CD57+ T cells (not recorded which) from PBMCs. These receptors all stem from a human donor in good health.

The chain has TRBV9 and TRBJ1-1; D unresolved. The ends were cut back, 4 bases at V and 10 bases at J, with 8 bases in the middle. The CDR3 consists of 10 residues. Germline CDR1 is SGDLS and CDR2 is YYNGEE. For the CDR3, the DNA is TGTGCCAGCAGCCACGGTGGAGCTTTCTTT. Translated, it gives CASSHGGAFF.

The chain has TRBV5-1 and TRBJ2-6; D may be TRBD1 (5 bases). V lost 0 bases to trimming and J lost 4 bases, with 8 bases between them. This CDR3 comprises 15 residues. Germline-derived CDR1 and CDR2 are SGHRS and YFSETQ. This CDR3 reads CASSLGRAGANVLTF. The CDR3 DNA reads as TGCGCCAGCAGCTTGGGCAGGGCCGGGGCCAACGTCCTGACTTTC.

The CDR3 spells CSVEEEWAFTEAFF. DNA for the CDR3: TGCAGCGTTGAAGAGGAATGGGCTTTCACTGAAGCTTTCTTT. V is TRBV29-1 and J is TRBJ1-1; D uncertain. The V gene lost 0 bases and the J gene lost 4 bases, with 12 bases spanning the gap. The CDR3 extends over 14 amino acids. Per the germline V gene, CDR1 is SQVTM and CDR2 is ANQGSEA.

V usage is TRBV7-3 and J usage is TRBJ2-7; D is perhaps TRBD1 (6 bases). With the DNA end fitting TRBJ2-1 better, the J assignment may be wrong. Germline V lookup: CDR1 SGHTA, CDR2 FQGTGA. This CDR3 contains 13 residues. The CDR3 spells CASSLEGGFEQFF. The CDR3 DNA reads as TGTGCCAGCAGCTTAGAAGGGGGTTTCGAGCAGTTCTTC.

This CDR3 reads CASSPQGSTGTDTQYF. CDR3 in DNA: TGTGCCAGCAGTCCCCAGGGGAGCACGGGCACAGATACGCAGTATTTT. The genes are TRBV12-3 or TRBV12-4 and TRBJ2-3, with a weak D call TRBD1 (6 bases). Trimming stripped 5 bases from V and 1 base from J, with 16 bases between. CDR3 size: 16 residues.

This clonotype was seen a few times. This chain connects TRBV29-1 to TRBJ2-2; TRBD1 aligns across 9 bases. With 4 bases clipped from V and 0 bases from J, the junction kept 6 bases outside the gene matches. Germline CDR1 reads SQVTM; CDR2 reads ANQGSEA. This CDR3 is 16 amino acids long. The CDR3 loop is CSVVGQGCANTGELFF. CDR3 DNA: TGCAGCGTTGTGGGACAGGGCTGTGCGAACACCGGGGAGCTGTTTTTT.

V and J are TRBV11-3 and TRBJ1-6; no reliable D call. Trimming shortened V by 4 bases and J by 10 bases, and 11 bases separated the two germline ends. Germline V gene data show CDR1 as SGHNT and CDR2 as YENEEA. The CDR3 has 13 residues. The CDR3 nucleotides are TGTGCCAGCAGCTCTCAGGCCGGGTCACCCCTCCACTTT. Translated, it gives CASSSQAGSPLHF.

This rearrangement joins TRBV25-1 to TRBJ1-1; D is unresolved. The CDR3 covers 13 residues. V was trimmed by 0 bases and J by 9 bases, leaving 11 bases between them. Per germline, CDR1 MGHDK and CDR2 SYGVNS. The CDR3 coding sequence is TGTGCCAGCAGTGAATATGGGTTCGGGAAAGCTTTCTTT. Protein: CASSEYGFGKAFF.

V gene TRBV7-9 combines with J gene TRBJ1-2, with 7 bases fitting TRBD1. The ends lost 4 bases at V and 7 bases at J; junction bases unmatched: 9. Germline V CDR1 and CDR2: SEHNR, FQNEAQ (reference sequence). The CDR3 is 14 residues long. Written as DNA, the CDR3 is TGTGCCAGCAGCTCCATGACAGGGCTTGGTGGCTACACCTTC. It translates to CASSSMTGLGGYTF.

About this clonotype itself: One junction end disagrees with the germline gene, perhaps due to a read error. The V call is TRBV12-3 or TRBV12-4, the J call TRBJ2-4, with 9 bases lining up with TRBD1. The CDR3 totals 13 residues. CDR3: CASSLGDRAKLDF. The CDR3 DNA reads TGTGCCAGCAGTTTGGGGGACAGGGCGAAGTTGGACTTC.

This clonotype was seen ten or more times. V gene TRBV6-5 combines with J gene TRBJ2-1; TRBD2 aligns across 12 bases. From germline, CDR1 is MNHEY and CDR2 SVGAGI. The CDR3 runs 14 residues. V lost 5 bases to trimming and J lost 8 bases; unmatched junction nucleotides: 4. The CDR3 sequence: CASSQGLAGHEQFF. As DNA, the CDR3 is TGTGCCAGCAGTCAGGGACTAGCGGGTCATGAGCAGTTCTTC.

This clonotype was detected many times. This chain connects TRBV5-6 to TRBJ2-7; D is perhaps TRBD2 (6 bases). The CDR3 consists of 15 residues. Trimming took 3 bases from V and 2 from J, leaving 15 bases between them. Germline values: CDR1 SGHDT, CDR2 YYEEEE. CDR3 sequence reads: CASSWGEVLTYEQYF. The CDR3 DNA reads TGTGCCAGCAGCTGGGGGGAAGTCTTAACCTACGAGCAGTACTTC.

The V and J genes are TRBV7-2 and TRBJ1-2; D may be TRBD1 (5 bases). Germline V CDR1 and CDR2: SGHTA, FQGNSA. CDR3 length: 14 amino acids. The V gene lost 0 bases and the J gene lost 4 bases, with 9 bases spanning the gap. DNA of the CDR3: TGTGCCAGCAGCTTAGCTTCCCAGGGCTATGGCTACACCTTC. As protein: CASSLASQGYGYTF.

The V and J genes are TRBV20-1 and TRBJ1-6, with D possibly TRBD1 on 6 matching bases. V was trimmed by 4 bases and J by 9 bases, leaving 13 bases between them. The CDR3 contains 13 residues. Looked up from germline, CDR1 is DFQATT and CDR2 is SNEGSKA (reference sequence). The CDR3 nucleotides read TGCAGTGCTAATGACAGGTTGAGTTCACCCCTCCACTTT. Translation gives CSANDRLSSPLHF.

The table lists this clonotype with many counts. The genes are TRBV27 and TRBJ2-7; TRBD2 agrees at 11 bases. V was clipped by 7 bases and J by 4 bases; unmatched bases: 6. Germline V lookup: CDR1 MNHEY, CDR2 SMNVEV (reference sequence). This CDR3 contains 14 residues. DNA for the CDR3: TGTGCCAGCAAAACGGGACTAGCGGAGTACGAGCAGTACTTC. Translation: CASKTGLAEYEQYF.

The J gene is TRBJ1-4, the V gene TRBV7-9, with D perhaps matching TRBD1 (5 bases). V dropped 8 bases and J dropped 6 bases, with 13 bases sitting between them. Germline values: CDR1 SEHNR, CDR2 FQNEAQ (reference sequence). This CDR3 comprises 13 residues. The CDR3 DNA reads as TGTGCCAGCGGTGAAGGCAGGGATGAAAAACTGTTTTTT. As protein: CASGEGRDEKLFF.

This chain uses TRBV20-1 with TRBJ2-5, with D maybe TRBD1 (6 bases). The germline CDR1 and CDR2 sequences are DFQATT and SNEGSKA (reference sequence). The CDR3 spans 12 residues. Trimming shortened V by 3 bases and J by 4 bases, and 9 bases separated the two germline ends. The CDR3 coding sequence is TGCAGTGCTAGGGGCAGGGGAGAGACCCAGTACTTC. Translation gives CSARGRGETQYF.

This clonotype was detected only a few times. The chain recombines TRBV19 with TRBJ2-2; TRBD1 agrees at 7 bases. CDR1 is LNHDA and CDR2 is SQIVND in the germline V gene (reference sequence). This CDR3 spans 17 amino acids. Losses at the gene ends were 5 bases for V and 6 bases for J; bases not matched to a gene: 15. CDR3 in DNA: TGTGCCAGTAGTCTGTTTACAGGACAGGAACCTTCCGGGGAGCTGTTTTTT. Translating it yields CASSLFTGQEPSGELFF.

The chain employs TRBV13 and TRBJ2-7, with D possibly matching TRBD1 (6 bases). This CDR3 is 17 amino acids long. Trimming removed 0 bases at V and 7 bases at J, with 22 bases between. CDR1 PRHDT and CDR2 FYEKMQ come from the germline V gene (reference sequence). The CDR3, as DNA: TGTGCCAGCAGCTTAGGCGCAGGGGCACCTAGGTCGGGGGAGCAGTACTTC. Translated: CASSLGAGAPRSGEQYF.

The CDR3 loop is CASSLAGGEAQYEQYF. As DNA, the CDR3 is TGTGCCAGCAGCTTGGCCGGTGGGGAGGCCCAATACGAGCAGTACTTC. V is TRBV5-6 and J is TRBJ2-7, with D tentatively TRBD2 (6 bases). CDR3 length: 16 residues. Germline lookup yields CDR1 SGHDT and CDR2 YYEEEE. Trimming took off 0 bases at V and 4 bases at J, with 17 bases between the two ends. The whole variable domain, filled in from reference TRBV5-6 and TRBJ2-7, reads DAGVTQSPTHLIKTRGQQVTLRCSPKSGHDTVSWYQQALGQGPQFIFQYYEEEERQRGNFPDRFSGHQFPNYSSELNVNALLLGDSALYLCASSLAGGEAQYEQYFGPGTRLTVT.

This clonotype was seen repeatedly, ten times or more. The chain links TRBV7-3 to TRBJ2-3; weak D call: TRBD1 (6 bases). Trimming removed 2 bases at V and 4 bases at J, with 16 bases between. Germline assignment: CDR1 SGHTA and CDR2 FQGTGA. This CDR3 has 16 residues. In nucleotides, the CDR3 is TGTGCCAGCAGCTTATTTTCAGGGGCAGAGTCAGATACGCAGTATTTT. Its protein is CASSLFSGAESDTQYF.